The source of this T cell receptor (beta chain) is a study of cytomegalovirus exposure and HLA in healthy donors. General observations from the study: Because they were indistinguishable, some V segments, including TRBV6-2 and TRBV6-3, were excluded. Later on, a genetic analysis was performed. It linked a missense variant in DCLRE1C with V- and J-gene trimming of TCR beta. By HLA locus, TCR association rates varied in a later analysis, with DRB1 showing the most and HLA-C the fewest. Another analysis was done later, and it associated 15,000 or so TCR beta sequences with HLA alleles at 0.05 false discovery rate.

V dropped 3 bases and J dropped 1 base, with 12 bases sitting between them. Germline V CDR1 and CDR2: KGHSH, LQKENI. This CDR3 spans 16 amino acids. Details on this clone: Its matching antigen is unknown.

With 60 Vbeta and 13 Jbeta primers, the PCR was carried out. Only in-frame clones appear in the TCRdb table, and some are missing; sequencing was by immunoSEQ multiplex PCR. This table holds over 130,000 clones, approximately 80% found once. The sequence came from a man aged 35-49 years in good health and CMV-seronegative. V is TRBV18 and J is TRBJ2-2; a weak D match, TRBD1 (6 bases). The specimen sequenced was PBMCs. CDR3 protein: CASSPGRQENTGELFF. CDR3 DNA: TGTGCCAGCTCACCGGGAAGACAGGAGAACACCGGGGAGCTGTTTTTT.